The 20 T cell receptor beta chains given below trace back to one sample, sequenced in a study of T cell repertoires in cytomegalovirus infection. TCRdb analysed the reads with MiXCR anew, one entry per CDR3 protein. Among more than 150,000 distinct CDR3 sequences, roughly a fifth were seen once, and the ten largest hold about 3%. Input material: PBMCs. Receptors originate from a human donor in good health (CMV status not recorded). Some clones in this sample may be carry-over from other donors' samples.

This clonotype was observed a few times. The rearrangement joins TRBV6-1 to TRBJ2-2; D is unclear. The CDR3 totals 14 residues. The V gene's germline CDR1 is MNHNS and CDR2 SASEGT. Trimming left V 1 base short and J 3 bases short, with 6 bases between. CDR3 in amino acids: CASSEDGDTGELFF. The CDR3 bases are TGTGCCAGCAGTGAAGATGGGGACACCGGGGAGCTGTTTTTT.

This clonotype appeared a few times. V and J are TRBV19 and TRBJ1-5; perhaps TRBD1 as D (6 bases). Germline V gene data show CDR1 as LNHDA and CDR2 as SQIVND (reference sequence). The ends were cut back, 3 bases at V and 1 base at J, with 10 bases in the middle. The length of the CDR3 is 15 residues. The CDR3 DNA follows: TGTGCCAGTAGTATGAAGGGGGGCAGCAATCAGCCCCAGCATTTT. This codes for CASSMKGGSNQPQHF.

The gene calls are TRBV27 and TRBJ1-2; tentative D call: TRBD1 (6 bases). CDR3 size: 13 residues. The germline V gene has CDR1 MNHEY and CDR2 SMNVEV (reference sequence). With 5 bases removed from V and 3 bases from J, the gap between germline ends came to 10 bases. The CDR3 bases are TGTGCCAGCAGTACCAGGGGCGACTATGGCTACACCTTC. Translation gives CASSTRGDYGYTF.

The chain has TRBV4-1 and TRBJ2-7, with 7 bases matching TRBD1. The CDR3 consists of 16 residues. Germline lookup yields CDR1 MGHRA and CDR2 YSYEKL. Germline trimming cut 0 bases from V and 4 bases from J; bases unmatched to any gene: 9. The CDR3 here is CASSQDGTGALYEQYF. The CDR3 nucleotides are TGCGCCAGCAGCCAAGATGGTACAGGGGCTCTGTACGAGCAGTACTTC.

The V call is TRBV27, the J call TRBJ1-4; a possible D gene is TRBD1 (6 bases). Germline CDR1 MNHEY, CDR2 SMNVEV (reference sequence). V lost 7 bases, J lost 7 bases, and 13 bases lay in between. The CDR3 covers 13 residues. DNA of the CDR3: TGTGCCAGCATGGGGGGGCCCGGTGAAAAACTGTTTTTT. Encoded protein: CASMGGPGEKLFF.

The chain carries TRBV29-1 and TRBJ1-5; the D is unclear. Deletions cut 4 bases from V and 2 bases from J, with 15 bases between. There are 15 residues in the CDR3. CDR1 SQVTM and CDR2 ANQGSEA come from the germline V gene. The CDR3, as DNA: TGCAGCGTTGCGACTGGCCCCGTAGGCAATCAGCCCCAGCATTTT. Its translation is CSVATGPVGNQPQHF.

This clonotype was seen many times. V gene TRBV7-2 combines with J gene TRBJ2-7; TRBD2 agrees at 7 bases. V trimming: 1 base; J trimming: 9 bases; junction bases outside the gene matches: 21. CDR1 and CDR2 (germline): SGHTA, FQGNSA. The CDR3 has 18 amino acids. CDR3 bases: TGTGCCAGCAGCTTAGGCCCGCCAGGGCTAGCGGCCCGACGGGGGCAGTACTTC. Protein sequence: CASSLGPPGLAARRGQYF.

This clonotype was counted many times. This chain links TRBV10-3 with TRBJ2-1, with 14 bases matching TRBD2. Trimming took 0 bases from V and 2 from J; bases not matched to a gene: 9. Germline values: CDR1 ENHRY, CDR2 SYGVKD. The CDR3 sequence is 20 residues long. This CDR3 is CAISESAGTSGSVTYNEQFF. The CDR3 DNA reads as TGTGCCATCAGTGAGTCCGCCGGGACTAGCGGGAGTGTTACCTACAATGAGCAGTTCTTC.

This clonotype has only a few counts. Written as DNA, the CDR3 is TGTGCCACCAGTGATCCAGGGTCGGGGAACTATGGCTACACCTTC. It yields the protein CATSDPGSGNYGYTF. The gene calls are TRBV24-1 and TRBJ1-2, with a tentative D call TRBD1 (5 bases). This CDR3 has 15 amino acids. CDR1 is KGHDR and CDR2 is SFDVKD in the germline V gene. The germline V and J ends were trimmed by 3 bases and 2 bases, with 12 bases remaining between them.

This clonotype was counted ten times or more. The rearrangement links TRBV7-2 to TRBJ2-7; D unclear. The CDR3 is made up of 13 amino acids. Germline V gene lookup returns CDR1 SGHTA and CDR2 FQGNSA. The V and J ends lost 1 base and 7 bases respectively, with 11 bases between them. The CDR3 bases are TGTGCCAGCAGCTTAGAATTTAGGCGGGAGCAGTACTTC. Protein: CASSLEFRREQYF.

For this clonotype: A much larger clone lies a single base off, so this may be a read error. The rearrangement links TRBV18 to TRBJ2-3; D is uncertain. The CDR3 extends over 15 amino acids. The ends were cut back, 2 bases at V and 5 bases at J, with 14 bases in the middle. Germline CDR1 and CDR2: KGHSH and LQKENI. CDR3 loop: CASSPSTSFGDTQYF. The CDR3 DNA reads TGTGCCAGCTCACCATCGACCTCTTTCGGAGATACGCAGTATTTT.

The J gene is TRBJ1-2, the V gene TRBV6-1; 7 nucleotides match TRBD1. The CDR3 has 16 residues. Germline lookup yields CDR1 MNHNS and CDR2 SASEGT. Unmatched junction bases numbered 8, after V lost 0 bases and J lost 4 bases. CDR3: CASSEARRQGGYGYTF. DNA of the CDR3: TGTGCCAGCAGTGAAGCTCGGAGACAGGGCGGCTATGGCTACACCTTC.

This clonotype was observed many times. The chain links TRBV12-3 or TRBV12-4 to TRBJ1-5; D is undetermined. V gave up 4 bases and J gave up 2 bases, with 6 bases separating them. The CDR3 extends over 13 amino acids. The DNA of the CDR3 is TGTGCCAGCAGTTGGGATCGCAATCAGCCCCAGCATTTT. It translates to CASSWDRNQPQHF.

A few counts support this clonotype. CDR3 nucleotides: TGTGCCAGCAGCTTAGGGGCCAGGGCCTCTGGAAACACCATATATTTT. Protein product: CASSLGARASGNTIYF. The chain is built from TRBV7-9 and TRBJ1-3, with D maybe TRBD1 (5 bases). Trimming stripped 1 base from V and 0 bases from J, with 10 bases between. The CDR3 contains 16 residues. Per the germline V gene, CDR1 is SEHNR and CDR2 is FQNEAQ (reference sequence).

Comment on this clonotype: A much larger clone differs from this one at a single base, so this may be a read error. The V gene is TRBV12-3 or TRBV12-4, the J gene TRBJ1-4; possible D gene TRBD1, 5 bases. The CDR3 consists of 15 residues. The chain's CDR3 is CASRTGAGFLETLFF. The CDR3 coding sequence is TGTGCCAGCAGGACTGGGGCAGGTTTCCTTGAAACACTGTTTTTT.

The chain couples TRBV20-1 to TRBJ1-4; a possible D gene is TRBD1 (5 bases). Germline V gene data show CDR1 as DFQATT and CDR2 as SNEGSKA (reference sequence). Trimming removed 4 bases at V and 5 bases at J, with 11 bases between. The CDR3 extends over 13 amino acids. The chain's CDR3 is CSAMGRTNEKLFF. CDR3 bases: TGCAGTGCTATGGGACGGACAAATGAAAAACTGTTTTTT.

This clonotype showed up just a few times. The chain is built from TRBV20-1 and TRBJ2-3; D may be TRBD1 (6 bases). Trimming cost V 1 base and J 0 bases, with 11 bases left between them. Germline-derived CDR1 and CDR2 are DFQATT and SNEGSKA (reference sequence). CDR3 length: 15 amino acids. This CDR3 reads CSARASGASTDTQYF. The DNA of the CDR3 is TGCAGTGCTAGAGCGTCAGGGGCTAGCACAGATACGCAGTATTTT.

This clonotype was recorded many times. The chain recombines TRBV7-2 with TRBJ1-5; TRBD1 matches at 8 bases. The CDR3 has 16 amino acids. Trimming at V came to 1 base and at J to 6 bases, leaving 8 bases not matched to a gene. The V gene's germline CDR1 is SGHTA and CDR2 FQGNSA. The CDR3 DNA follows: TGTGCCAGCAGCTTAGTTATAGGACAGGGAGCTCAGCCCCAGCATTTT. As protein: CASSLVIGQGAQPQHF. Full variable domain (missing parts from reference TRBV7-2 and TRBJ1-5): GAGVSQSPSNKVTEKGKDVELRCDPISGHTALYWYRQSLGQGLEFLIYFQGNSAPDKSGLPSDRFSAERTGGSVSTLTIQRTQQEDSAVYLCASSLVIGQGAQPQHFGDGTRLSIL.

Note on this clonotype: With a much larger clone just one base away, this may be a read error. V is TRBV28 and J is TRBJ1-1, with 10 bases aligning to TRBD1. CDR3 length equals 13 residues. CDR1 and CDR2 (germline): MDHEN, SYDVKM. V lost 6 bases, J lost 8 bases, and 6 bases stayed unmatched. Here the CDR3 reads CASRSVGQGEAFF. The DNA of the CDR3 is TGTGCCAGCAGATCCGTGGGACAGGGGGAAGCTTTCTTT.

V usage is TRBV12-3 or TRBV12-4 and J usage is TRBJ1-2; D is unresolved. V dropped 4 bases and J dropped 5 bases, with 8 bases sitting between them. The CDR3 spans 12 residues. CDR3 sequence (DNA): TGTGCCAGCAGTTATGAACAGTATGGCTACACCTTC. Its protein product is CASSYEQYGYTF.